This T cell receptor (beta chain) is from a study of T cell responses to AZD1222 COVID-19 vaccine. Study context: The analysis combined second doses at about 4 or about 12 weeks. Study-level findings and limits: Donors were largely white British and mainly female; clonal diversity was possibly underestimated. None of the repertoires were sampled until the peak T cell response had passed.

There are a few counts of this clone. No antigen is known for it. The assay was immunoSEQ multiplex PCR, and TCRdb's table has in-frame clones only and misses some. The sample holds more than 100,000 clones, around 85% seen once. This CDR3 spans 15 amino acids. CDR1 MDHEN and CDR2 SYDVKM come from the germline V gene. V lost 5 bases, J lost 9 bases, and 21 bases lay in between. Source: peripheral blood, taken on day 0 of AZD1222 vaccination. The chain carries TRBV28 and TRBJ2-3, with D perhaps TRBD2 (5 bases). This sequence was found in an adult in good health. CDR3 region: CASSAPTGLLDTQYF. CDR3 in DNA: TGTGCCAGCAGTGCACCAACCGGACTCCTCGACACGCAGTATTTT. Variable domain in full (rest from reference TRBV28 and TRBJ2-3): DVKVTQSSRYLVKRTGEKVFLECVQDMDHENMFWYRQDPGLGLRLIYFSYDVKMKEKGDIPEGYSVSREKKERFSLILESASTNQTSMYLCASSAPTGLLDTQYFGPGTRLTVL.